A single sample is the source of the 22 T cell receptor beta chains below, sequenced in a study of CD8 T cells in ankylosing spondylitis. TCRdb reprocessed the 5' RACE reads with MiXCR, giving one entry per CDR3 protein. The table has approximately 300,000 distinct CDR3 sequences, less than 25% seen once. The source material was blood, either unsorted or a sorted T cell fraction (not recorded which). These TCRs come from a female donor with ankylosing spondylitis or in good health (not recorded which).

The DNA for the CDR3 is TGTGCCAGCAGCTTAGATGTGGGGTTCGCCTCCGGCTACACCTTC. Its protein product is CASSLDVGFASGYTF. This chain joins TRBV7-2 and TRBJ1-2; D ambiguous. Trimming stripped 1 base from V and 8 bases from J, with 17 bases between. Germline CDR1 reads SGHTA; CDR2 reads FQGNSA. The CDR3 is 15 residues long.

V and J are TRBV30 and TRBJ2-5; D is uncertain. Germline values: CDR1 GTSNPN, CDR2 SVGIG (reference sequence). The CDR3 has 11 amino acids. Trimming stripped 7 bases from V and 7 bases from J, with 13 bases between. The CDR3 here is CASAAPGTQYF. The CDR3 nucleotides are TGTGCCTCCGCCGCCCCTGGGACCCAGTACTTC.

Comments on this clonotype: The final CDR3 position lacks the conserved phenylalanine or tryptophan, pointing to a likely read error. The V and J genes are TRBV7-2 and TRBJ2-3, with a tentative D call TRBD2 (6 bases). V was shortened by 3 bases and J by 6 bases, with 13 bases between the two germline ends. The CDR3 spans 14 residues. Per the germline V gene, CDR1 is SGHTA and CDR2 is FQGNSA. Here the CDR3 reads CASSFRRAADTQYS. CDR3 sequence (DNA): TGTGCCAGCAGCTTTAGGAGGGCCGCGGATACGCAGTATTCT.

This clonotype was seen only once. The rearrangement joins TRBV12-3 or TRBV12-4 to TRBJ1-3; no definite D call. This CDR3 comprises 15 residues. V lost 7 bases to trimming and J lost 4 bases, with 17 bases between them. CDR3 loop: CASKYDPARGNTIYF. The CDR3 DNA sequence: TGTGCCAGCAAATATGACCCAGCGAGGGGAAACACCATATATTTT.

At least ten counts were recorded for this clonotype. The CDR3, as DNA: TGCAGCGTTGATAGCTCCGGTGGTAGGGCGGAGCAGTACTTC. Amino acids: CSVDSSGGRAEQYF. The rearrangement links TRBV29-1 to TRBJ2-7; D unclear. CDR1 is SQVTM, CDR2 ANQGSEA, per germline. The CDR3 is made up of 14 amino acids. V was pared by 3 bases and J by 7 bases, with 19 bases between.

This clonotype was seen only once. This chain links TRBV20-1 with TRBJ2-7, with 8 positions matching TRBD2. Per germline, CDR1 DFQATT and CDR2 SNEGSKA (reference sequence). This CDR3 is 14 amino acids long. With 6 bases clipped from V and 0 bases from J, the junction kept 7 bases outside the gene matches. The CDR3 protein is CSASGGSSSYEQYF. The CDR3 nucleotides are TGCAGTGCCTCGGGGGGGTCTAGCTCCTACGAGCAGTACTTC.

This clonotype occurred a few times. The chain is built from TRBV20-1 and TRBJ1-5; 11 nucleotides match TRBD1. Germline-derived CDR1 and CDR2 are DFQATT and SNEGSKA (reference sequence). V was clipped by 5 bases and J by 0 bases; unmatched bases: 12. This CDR3 spans 18 amino acids. CDR3 region: CSAERGTGGANSNQPQHF. Here the CDR3 DNA reads TGCAGTGCTGAGCGAGGGACAGGGGGTGCTAATAGCAATCAGCCCCAGCATTTT.

The rearrangement joins TRBV12-3 or TRBV12-4 to TRBJ1-1; the D is unclear. The length of the CDR3 is 12 residues. Trimming shortened V by 3 bases and J by 10 bases, and 12 bases separated the two germline ends. The CDR3 here is CASSFGVTGAFF. The CDR3 DNA follows: TGTGCCAGCAGTTTTGGCGTCACCGGAGCTTTCTTT.

V and J are TRBV4-3 and TRBJ1-2; possibly TRBD1 for D (5 bases). Germline V gene sequence: CDR1 LGHNA, CDR2 YSLEER. This CDR3 is built from 13 residues. V lost 0 bases and J 6 bases, leaving 8 bases between the germline ends. The CDR3 nucleotides read TGCGCCAGCAGCCAAGATATGGGGGATGGCTACACCTTC. It encodes CASSQDMGDGYTF.

The CDR3 DNA is TGTGCCAGCAGCCAAAACTGGGATACGCAGTATTTT. The encoded protein is CASSQNWDTQYF. The rearrangement joins TRBV3-1 to TRBJ2-3, with unresolved D. Germline CDR1 LGHDT, CDR2 YNNKEL (reference sequence). This CDR3 comprises 12 residues. V lost 2 bases to trimming and J lost 6 bases, with 6 bases between them.

This clonotype has only a few counts. The genes are TRBV28 and TRBJ2-1, with 9 bases aligning to TRBD1. The CDR3 runs 16 residues. The J segment lost 6 bases and the V segment lost 5 bases, leaving 11 bases of the junction unmatched. From germline, CDR1 is MDHEN and CDR2 SYDVKM. CDR3: CASSRRDRVGTNEQFF. The DNA for the CDR3 is TGTGCCAGCAGTCGCCGGGACAGGGTGGGAACCAATGAGCAGTTCTTC.

The chain combines TRBV5-1 with TRBJ2-7; 7 bases are a match to TRBD2. With 2 bases clipped from V and 6 bases from J, the junction kept 8 bases outside the gene matches. The CDR3 is 14 residues long. The germline gives CDR1 SGHRS, CDR2 YFSETQ. This CDR3 reads CASSLSSGPGEQYF. The DNA for the CDR3 is TGCGCCAGCAGCTTAAGTAGCGGGCCGGGCGAGCAGTACTTC.

This clonotype has only one observation. In nucleotides, the CDR3 is TGTGCCAGCAGTGACGGTGGACAGGGGAACACTGAAGCTTTCTTT. Encoded protein: CASSDGGQGNTEAFF. The chain has TRBV11-2 and TRBJ1-1, with TRBD1 matching 8 bases. Trimming at V came to 6 bases and at J to 1 base, leaving 7 bases not matched to a gene. The CDR3 length is 15 residues. CDR1 and CDR2 from the germline V gene are SGHAT and FQNNGV.

The J gene is TRBJ2-1, the V gene TRBV6-1; TRBD2 matches 9 bases. Germline V gene sequence: CDR1 MNHNS, CDR2 SASEGT. The CDR3 is 16 amino acids. The V segment lost 5 bases and the J segment 7 bases; nucleotides outside the gene matches: 12. CDR3 sequence reads: CASSIPGGRALNEQFF. CDR3 DNA: TGTGCCAGCAGTATCCCGGGCGGGAGGGCACTTAATGAGCAGTTCTTC.

This clonotype has a count of ten or more. The chain joins TRBV20-1 to TRBJ2-1, with TRBD2 identical over 7 bases. CDR3 length: 15 residues. Germline V gene data show CDR1 as DFQATT and CDR2 as SNEGSKA (reference sequence). After removal of 3 bases from V and 8 bases from J, the junction contained 13 bases not matched to a gene. This CDR3 is CSARASGTPFHEQFF. DNA of the CDR3: TGCAGTGCTAGGGCCAGCGGGACTCCTTTTCATGAGCAGTTCTTC.

The rearrangement joins TRBV5-1 to TRBJ2-5; D is perhaps TRBD1 or TRBD2 (5 bases each). Germline CDR1 and CDR2: SGHRS and YFSETQ. Trimming took 3 bases from V and 5 from J, leaving 17 bases between them. This CDR3 comprises 15 residues. CDR3 DNA sequence: TGCGCCAGCAGCTGGAAACCGGGCTGGGGGGAGACCCAGTACTTC. Translating it yields CASSWKPGWGETQYF.

This sequence joins TRBV20-1 and TRBJ2-1; TRBD2 agrees at 9 bases. The CDR3 sequence is 15 residues long. The germline V gene has CDR1 DFQATT and CDR2 SNEGSKA (reference sequence). Unmatched junction bases numbered 10, after V lost 4 bases and J lost 6 bases. The CDR3 DNA sequence: TGCAGTGCTACGGTGATAGCGCGGGGGGGCAATGAGCAGTTCTTC. As protein: CSATVIARGGNEQFF.

V usage is TRBV6-2 or TRBV6-3 and J usage is TRBJ2-7; the match to TRBD2 covers 8 bases. This CDR3 is 14 amino acids long. With 5 bases clipped from V and 2 bases from J, the junction kept 5 bases outside the gene matches. Germline CDR1 reads MNHEY; CDR2 reads SVGEGT. CDR3 coding DNA: TGTGCCAGCAGTACGTGGGGACTAGCCTACGAGCAGTACTTC. Translation: CASSTWGLAYEQYF.

The V gene is TRBV5-1, the J gene TRBJ2-3; 13 nucleotides match TRBD2. The CDR3 is 15 residues long. Germline CDR1 is SGHRS and CDR2 is YFSETQ. Germline trimming cut 4 bases from V and 5 bases from J; bases unmatched to any gene: 4. The CDR3 reads CASSRTSGSEDTQYF. For the CDR3, the DNA is TGCGCCAGCAGCCGGACTAGCGGGAGCGAAGATACGCAGTATTTT.

The table lists this clonotype with many counts. This chain's CDR3 is CASSPTSGEEEQFF. CDR3 in DNA: TGTGCCAGCAGCCCCACTAGCGGAGAGGAGGAGCAGTTCTTC. The V call is TRBV13, the J call TRBJ2-1, with TRBD2 matching over 8 bases. The V segment lost 5 bases and the J segment 10 bases; nucleotides outside the gene matches: 10. This CDR3 has 14 amino acids. The germline V gene has CDR1 PRHDT and CDR2 FYEKMQ (reference sequence).

This clonotype has just a few counts. V is TRBV11-2 and J is TRBJ1-3; 7 nucleotides line up with TRBD1. Per germline, CDR1 SGHAT and CDR2 FQNNGV. The CDR3 is 14 residues long. V trimming: 5 bases; J trimming: 2 bases; junction bases outside the gene matches: 3. This chain's CDR3 is CASSPDRTGNTIYF. Written as DNA, the CDR3 is TGTGCCAGCAGCCCGGACAGGACTGGAAACACCATATATTTT.

This clonotype was seen a few times. This chain joins TRBV9 and TRBJ1-1; no clear D. Germline CDR1 and CDR2: SGDLS and YYNGEE. This CDR3 is 13 amino acids long. Trimming shortened V by 0 bases and J by 3 bases, and 6 bases separated the two germline ends. The CDR3, as DNA: TGTGCCAGCAGCGTAGAGGCAGACACTGAAGCTTTCTTT. This codes for CASSVEADTEAFF.